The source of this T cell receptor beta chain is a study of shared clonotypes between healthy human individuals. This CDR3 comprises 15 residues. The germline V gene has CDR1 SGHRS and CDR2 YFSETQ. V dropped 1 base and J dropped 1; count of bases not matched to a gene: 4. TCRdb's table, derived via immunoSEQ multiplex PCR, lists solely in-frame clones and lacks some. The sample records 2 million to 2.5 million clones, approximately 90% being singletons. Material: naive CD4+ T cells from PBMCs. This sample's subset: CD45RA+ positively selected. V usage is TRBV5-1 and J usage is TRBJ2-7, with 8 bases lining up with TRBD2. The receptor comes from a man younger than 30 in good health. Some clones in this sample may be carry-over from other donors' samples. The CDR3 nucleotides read TGCGCCAGCAGCTTGACTAGCGGATTATCCTACGAGCAGTACTTC. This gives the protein CASSLTSGLSYEQYF.